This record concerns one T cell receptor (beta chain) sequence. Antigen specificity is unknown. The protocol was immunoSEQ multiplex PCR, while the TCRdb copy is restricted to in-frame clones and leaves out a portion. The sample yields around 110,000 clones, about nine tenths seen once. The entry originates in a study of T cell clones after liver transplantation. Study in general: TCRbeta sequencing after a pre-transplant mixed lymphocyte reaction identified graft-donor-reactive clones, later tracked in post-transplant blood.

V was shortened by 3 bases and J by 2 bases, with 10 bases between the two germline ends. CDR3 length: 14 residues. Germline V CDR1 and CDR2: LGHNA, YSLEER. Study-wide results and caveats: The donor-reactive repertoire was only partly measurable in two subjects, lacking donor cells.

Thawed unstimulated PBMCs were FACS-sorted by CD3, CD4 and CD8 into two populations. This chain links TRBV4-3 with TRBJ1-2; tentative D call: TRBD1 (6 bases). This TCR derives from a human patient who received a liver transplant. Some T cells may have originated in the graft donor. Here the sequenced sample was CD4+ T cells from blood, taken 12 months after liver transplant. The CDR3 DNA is TGCGCCAGCAGCCAGAACAGGGAGAACTATGGCTACACCTTC. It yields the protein CASSQNRENYGYTF.